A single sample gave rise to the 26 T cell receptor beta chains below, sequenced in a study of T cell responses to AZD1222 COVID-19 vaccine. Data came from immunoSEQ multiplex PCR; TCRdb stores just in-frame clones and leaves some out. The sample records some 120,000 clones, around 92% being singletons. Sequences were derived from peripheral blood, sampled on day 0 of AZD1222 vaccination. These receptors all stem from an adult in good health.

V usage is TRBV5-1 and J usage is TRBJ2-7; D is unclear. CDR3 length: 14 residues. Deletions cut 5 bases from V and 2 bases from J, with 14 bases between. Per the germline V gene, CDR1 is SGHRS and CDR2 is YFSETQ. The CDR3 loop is CASSGWVATYEQYF. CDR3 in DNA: TGCGCCAGCAGTGGTTGGGTGGCGACCTACGAGCAGTACTTC.

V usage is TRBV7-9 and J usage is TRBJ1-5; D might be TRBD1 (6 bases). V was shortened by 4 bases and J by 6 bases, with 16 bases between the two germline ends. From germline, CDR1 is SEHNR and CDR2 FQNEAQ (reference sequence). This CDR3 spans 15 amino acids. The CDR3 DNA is TGTGCCAGCAGCTATACAGGGAGTGGGGGTCAGCCCCAGCATTTT. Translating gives CASSYTGSGGQPQHF.

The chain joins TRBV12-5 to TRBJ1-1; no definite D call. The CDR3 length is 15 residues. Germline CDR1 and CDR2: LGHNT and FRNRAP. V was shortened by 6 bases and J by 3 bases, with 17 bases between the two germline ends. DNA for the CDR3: TGTGCTAGTGGACCTTTCGGACGGGCGTACACTGAAGCTTTCTTT. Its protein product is CASGPFGRAYTEAFF.

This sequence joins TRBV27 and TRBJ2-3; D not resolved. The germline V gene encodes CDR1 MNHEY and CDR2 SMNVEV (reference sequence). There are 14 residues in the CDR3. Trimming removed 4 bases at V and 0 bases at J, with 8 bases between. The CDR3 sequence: CASSYSSSTDTQYF. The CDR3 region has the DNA TGTGCCAGCAGTTACTCCTCTAGCACAGATACGCAGTATTTT.

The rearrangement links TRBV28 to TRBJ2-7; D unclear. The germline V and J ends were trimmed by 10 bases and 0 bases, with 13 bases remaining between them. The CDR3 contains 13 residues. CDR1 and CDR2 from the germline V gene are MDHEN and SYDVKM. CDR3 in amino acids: CATQATNSYEQYF. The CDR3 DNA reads TGTGCCACCCAAGCGACAAACTCCTACGAGCAGTACTTC.

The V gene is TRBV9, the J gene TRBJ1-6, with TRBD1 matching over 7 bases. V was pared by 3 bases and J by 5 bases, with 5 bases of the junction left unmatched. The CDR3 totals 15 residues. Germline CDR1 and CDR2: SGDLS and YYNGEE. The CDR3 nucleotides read TGTGCCAGCAGCGCCGGGACAGCAAATAATTCACCCCTCCACTTT. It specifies CASSAGTANNSPLHF.

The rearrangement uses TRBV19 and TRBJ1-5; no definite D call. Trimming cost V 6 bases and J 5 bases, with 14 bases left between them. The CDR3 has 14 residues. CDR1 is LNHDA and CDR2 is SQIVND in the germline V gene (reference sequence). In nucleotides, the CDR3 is TGTGCCAGTAGCTCCCGGACCTTGGATCAGCCCCAGCATTTT. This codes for CASSSRTLDQPQHF. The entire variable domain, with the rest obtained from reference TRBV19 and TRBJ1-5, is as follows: DGGITQSPKYLFRKEGQNVTLSCEQNLNHDAMYWYRQDPGQGLRLIYYSQIVNDFQKGDIAEGYSVSREKKESFPLTVTSAQKNPTAFYLCASSSRTLDQPQHFGDGTRLSIL.

The CDR3 loop reads CASSQDFGLAGAVGQFF. In DNA, the CDR3 is TGTGCCAGCAGCCAAGACTTCGGACTAGCGGGAGCAGTTGGGCAGTTCTTC. J is TRBJ2-1 and V is TRBV3-1 (or the pseudogene TRBV3-2); 13 bases agree with TRBD2. Germline values: CDR1 LGHDT, CDR2 YNNKEL (reference sequence). The CDR3 runs to 17 residues. V lost 0 bases and J lost 12; bases outside the gene matches: 11.

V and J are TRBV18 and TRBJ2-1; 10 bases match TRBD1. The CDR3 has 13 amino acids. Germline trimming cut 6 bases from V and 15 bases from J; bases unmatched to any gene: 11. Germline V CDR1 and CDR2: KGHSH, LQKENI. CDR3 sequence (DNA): TGTGCCAGCTCCCCAGACAGGGGGCCCCCTGCGTTCTTC. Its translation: CASSPDRGPPAFF.

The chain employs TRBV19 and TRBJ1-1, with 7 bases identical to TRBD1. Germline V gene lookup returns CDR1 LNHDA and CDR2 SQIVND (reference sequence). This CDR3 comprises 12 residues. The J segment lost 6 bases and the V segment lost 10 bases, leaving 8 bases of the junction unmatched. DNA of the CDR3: TGTGCCACCCTACAGGGGAGGGCTGAAGCTTTCTTT. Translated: CATLQGRAEAFF. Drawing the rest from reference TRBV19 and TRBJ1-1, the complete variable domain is DGGITQSPKYLFRKEGQNVTLSCEQNLNHDAMYWYRQDPGQGLRLIYYSQIVNDFQKGDIAEGYSVSREKKESFPLTVTSAQKNPTAFYLCATLQGRAEAFFGQGTRLTVV.

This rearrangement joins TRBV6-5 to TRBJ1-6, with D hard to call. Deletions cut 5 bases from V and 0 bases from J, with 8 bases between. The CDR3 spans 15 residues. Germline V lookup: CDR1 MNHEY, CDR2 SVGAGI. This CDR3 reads CASSPGSSYNSPLHF. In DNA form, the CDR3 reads TGTGCCAGCAGTCCCGGGAGCTCCTATAATTCACCCCTCCACTTT.

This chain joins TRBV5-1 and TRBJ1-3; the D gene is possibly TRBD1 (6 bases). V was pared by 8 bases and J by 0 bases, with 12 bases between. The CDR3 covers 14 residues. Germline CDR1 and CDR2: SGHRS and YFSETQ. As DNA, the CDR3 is TGCGCCAGTTCCGGGACAAGCTCTGGAAACACCATATATTTT. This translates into CASSGTSSGNTIYF. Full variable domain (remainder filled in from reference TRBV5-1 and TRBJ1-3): KAGVTQTPRYLIKTRGQQVTLSCSPISGHRSVSWYQQTPGQGLQFLFEYFSETQRNKGNFPGRFSGRQFSNSRSEMNVSTLELGDSALYLCASSGTSSGNTIYFGEGSWLTVV.

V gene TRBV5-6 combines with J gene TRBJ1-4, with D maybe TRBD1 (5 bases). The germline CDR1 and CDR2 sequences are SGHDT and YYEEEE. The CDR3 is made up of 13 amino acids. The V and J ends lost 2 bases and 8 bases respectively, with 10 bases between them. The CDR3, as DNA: TGTGCCAGCAGCTTAGACAGTTCGGAAAAACTGTTTTTT. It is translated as CASSLDSSEKLFF.

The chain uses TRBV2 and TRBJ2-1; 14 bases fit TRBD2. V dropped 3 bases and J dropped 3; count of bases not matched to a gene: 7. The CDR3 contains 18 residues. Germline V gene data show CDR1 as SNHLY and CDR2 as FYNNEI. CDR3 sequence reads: CASSDGLAGGTLYNEQFF. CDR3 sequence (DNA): TGTGCCAGCAGTGATGGACTAGCGGGGGGCACCCTCTACAATGAGCAGTTCTTC.

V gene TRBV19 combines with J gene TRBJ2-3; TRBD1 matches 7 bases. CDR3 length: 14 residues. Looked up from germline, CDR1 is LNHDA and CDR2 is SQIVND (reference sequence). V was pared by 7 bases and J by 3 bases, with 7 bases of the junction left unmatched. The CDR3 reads CASTTTGATDTQYF. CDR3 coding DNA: TGTGCCAGTACCACAACAGGGGCAACAGATACGCAGTATTTT.

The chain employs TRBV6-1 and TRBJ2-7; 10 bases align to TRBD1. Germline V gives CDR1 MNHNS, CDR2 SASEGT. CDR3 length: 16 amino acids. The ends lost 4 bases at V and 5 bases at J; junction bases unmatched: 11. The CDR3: CASSGRWGTGVHEQYF. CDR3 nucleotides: TGTGCCAGCAGTGGGCGATGGGGGACAGGGGTCCACGAGCAGTACTTC.

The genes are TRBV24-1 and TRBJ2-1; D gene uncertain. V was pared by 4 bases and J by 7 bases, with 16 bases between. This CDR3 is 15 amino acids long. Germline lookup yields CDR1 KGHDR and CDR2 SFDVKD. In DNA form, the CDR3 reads TGTGCCACCAGTGACTCCGGACGCGCCAGGAATGAGCAGTTCTTC. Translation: CATSDSGRARNEQFF.

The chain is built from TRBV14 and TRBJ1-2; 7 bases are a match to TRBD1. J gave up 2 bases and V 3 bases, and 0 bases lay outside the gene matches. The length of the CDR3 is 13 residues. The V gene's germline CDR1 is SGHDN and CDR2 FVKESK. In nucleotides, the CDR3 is TGTGCCAGCAGCCAGGGACAGAACTATGGCTACACCTTC. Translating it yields CASSQGQNYGYTF. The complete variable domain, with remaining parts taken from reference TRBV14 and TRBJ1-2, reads EAGVTQFPSHSVIEKGQTVTLRCDPISGHDNLYWYRRVMGKEIKFLLHFVKESKQDESGMPNNRFLAERTGGTYSTLKVQPAELEDSGVYFCASSQGQNYGYTFGSGTRLTVV.

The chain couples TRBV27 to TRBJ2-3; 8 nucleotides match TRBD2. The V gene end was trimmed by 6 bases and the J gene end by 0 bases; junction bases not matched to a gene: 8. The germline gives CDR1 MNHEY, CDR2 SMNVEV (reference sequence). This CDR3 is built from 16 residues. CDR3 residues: CASRTERGPSTDTQYF. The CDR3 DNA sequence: TGTGCCAGCAGAACCGAGCGGGGGCCGAGCACAGATACGCAGTATTTT.

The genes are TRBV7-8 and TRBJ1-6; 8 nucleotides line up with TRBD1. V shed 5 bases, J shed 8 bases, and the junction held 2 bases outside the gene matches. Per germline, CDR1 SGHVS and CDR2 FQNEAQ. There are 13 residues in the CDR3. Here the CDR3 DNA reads TGTGCCAGCAGCGGACAGGGTTATTCACCCCTCCACTTT. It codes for CASSGQGYSPLHF.

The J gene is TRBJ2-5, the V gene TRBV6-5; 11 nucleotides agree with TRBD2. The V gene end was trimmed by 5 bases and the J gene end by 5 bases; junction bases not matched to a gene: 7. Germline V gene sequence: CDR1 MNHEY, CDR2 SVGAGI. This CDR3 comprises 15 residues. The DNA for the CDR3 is TGTGCCAGCAGTCTTAGCGGGGGGGCGTTTGAGACCCAGTACTTC. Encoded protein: CASSLSGGAFETQYF.

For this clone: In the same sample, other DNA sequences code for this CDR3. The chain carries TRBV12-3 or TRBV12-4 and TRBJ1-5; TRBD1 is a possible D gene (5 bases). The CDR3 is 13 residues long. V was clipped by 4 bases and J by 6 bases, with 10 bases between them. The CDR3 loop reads CASSSQGGQPQHF. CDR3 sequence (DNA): TGTGCCAGCAGTTCCCAGGGTGGTCAGCCCCAGCATTTT.

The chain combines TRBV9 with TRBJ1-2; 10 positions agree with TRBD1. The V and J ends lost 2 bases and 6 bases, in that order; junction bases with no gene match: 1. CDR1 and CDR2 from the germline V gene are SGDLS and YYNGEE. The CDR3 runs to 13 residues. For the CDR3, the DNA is TGTGCCAGCAGCGTTGGGACAGGGGATGGCTACACCTTC. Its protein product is CASSVGTGDGYTF.

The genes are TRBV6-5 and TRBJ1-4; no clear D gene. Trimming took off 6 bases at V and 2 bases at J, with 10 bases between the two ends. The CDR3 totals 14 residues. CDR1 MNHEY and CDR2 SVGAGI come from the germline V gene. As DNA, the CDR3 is TGTGCCAGCAGCCCGGGGTCCACTAATGAAAAACTGTTTTTT. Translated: CASSPGSTNEKLFF.

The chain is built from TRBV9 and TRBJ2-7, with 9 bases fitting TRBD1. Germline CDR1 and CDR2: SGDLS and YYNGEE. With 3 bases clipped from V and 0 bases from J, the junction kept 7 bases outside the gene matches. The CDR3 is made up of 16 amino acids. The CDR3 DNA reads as TGTGCCAGCAGCGCGAAGGGGACAGGGAGCTCCTACGAGCAGTACTTC. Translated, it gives CASSAKGTGSSYEQYF. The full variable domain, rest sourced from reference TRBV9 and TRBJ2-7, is DSGVTQTPKHLITATGQRVTLRCSPRSGDLSVYWYQQSLDQGLQFLIQYYNGEERAKGNILERFSAQQFPDLHSELNLSSLELGDSALYFCASSAKGTGSSYEQYFGPGTRLTVT.

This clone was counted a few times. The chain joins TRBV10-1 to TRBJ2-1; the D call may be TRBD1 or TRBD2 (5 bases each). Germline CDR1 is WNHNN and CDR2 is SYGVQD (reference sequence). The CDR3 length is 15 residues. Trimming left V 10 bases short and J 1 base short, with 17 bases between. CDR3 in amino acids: CATAKGDGSYNEQFF. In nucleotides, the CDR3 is TGCGCCACTGCCAAAGGGGACGGTTCCTACAATGAGCAGTTCTTC.